This T cell receptor beta chain emerged from a study of shared clonotypes between healthy human individuals. Study details: Per-donor plates numbered three CD4 naive, three CD4 memory, two CD8 naive and one CD8 memory.

Germline V gene data show CDR1 as MNHEY and CDR2 as SVGAGI. The V end lost 2 bases, the J end lost 6 bases, and 13 bases lay between the germline ends. The CDR3 has 14 amino acids. Positive CCR7 selection of CD45RO-negative cells yielded the naive CD8 cells, and terminally differentiated effector memory CD45RA+ cells were excluded. Assay used: immunoSEQ multiplex PCR; TCRdb lists only in-frame clones, some missing. The table lists millions of clones, over 85% of them singletons. V is TRBV6-5 and J is TRBJ1-1; D remains ambiguous. This clonotype was obtained from a young man in good health. The sequencing input was naive CD8+ T cells sorted from blood. The CDR3 DNA reads as TGTGCCAGCAGTTACCAACGCCAGGACTCTGAAGCTTTCTTT. Its protein product is CASSYQRQDSEAFF.